The entry below gives a single T cell receptor (beta chain) sequence along with its context. The antigen this receptor binds is unknown. Per-base quality was not reported, and no clone a single base away is much larger than it. RNA was extracted using the RNeasy kit, and about 0.45 to 1 ug of the RNA was reverse transcribed with random hexamers. TCR beta CDR3 regions were amplified with the immunoSEQ multiplex PCR assay covering 54 Vbeta and 13 Jbeta segments. PCR amplification bias was corrected using a synthetic template baseline for primer optimization and computational correction. The authors' pipeline ran thus. Reads were annotated to V, D and J genes according to IMGT and were analyzed with immunoSEQ Analyzer, with only productive sequences retained. Clonality was calculated as one minus the Shannon entropy normalized by log2 of the number of productive unique sequences. For each patient and control, public and private clones were evaluated within the 100 most prevalent clones. Clones were defined as Susac-specific when absent from the healthy and MS cohorts, from about 970 published viral clones and from other ImmuneACCESS disease sequences. TCRdb handled the public reads itself, with Q25 trimming in fastp and clone calling in MiXCR, and kept productive beta chains. Duplicate CDR3 protein sequences are folded into a single record with the most common DNA and genes. TCRdb's processing, not the authors' own work, is the source of the V and J calls. Within this sample are about 110,000 distinct CDR3 sequences, with about 95% of them counted one time only. The ten largest make up approximately 0.093% of the sample.

These data are taken from a study of CD8 T cells in Susac syndrome (dated by TCRdb to the late 2010s). In terms of the full investigation: The study used repertoire sequencing to test whether antigen drove CD8+ T cell activation and differentiation in Susac syndrome.

Peripheral blood CD8+ and CD4+ T cells from healthy donors, Susac syndrome patients and multiple sclerosis patients were profiled by high-throughput TCR beta sequencing. The healthy donors served as controls matched for age and sex. CD8+ TEMRA cells were enriched by FACS, while bulk CD8+ and CD4+ T cells were purified by magnetic negative isolation. Blood was collected in EDTA tubes and processed within 24 hours, with PBMCs isolated through density gradient centrifugation. PBMCs intended for TCR sequencing were cryopreserved in liquid nitrogen and were subsequently thawed in a 37 degrees C water bath. A purity of at least 90% was achieved for sorted or isolated CD4+, CD8+ and CD8+ TEMRA cells. What the study reported, not specific to this receptor: The TCR sequencing and HLA analysis was acknowledged to have included a relatively small number of individuals.

The V end gives up 1 base and the J end 4 bases, leaving 5 bases in the junction not matched to a gene. The CDR3 sequence holds 15 residues, the cysteine and phenylalanine included. Just CDR3 DNA is preserved here, 45 bases in frame from base 1. Sequences LNHDA (CDR1) and SQIVND (CDR2) are obtained from the germline V gene (reference sequence). This receptor chain uses TRBV19 and TRBJ1-2; 8 central nucleotides agree with TRBD1. The receptor comes from a human donor in good health. The sample was CD4+ T cells from PBMCs. The CDR3 protein is CASSIGGQDFYGYTF. Read as DNA, the sequence is TGTGCCAGTAGTATAGGGGGACAGGACTTCTATGGCTACACCTTC.